The rows below give T cell receptor beta chains drawn from one sample of a study of cytomegalovirus exposure and HLA in healthy donors. The table came from immunoSEQ multiplex PCR; TCRdb's copy has only in-frame clones and leaves some out. In the table there are around 250,000 clones, 90% of which are singletons. Sequenced sample: PBMCs. These receptor sequences come from a young woman in good health and CMV-seronegative. Both conserved end residues are part of each CDR3. D genes are given only for firm matches. Some rows have no size entry. The others give once, few or many, or a class for an expanded clone.

>TRBJ1-1|.|TRBV19|once
CASRLSDSYTEAFF
TGTGCCAGTAGACTGTCGGACAGTTACACTGAAGCTTTCTTT
>TRBJ1-1|.|TRBV28|.
CASNGGVRMNTEAFF
TGTGCCAGCAATGGGGGGGTAAGGATGAACACTGAAGCTTTCTTT
>TRBJ1-2|TRBD1|TRBV5-4|.
CASSADRARNYGYTF
TGTGCCAGCAGCGCTGACAGGGCTCGTAACTATGGCTACACCTTC
>TRBJ1-1|.|TRBV13|.
CASSSTVNTEAFF
TGTGCCAGCAGCTCTACAGTGAACACTGAAGCTTTCTTT
>TRBJ1-4|.|TRBV5-1|.
CASSSTQPANEKLFF
TGCGCCAGCAGCTCAACTCAACCGGCTAATGAAAAACTGTTTTTT
>TRBJ2-7|.|TRBV28|.
CASSFQGRGNYEQYF
TGTGCCAGCAGTTTCCAGGGCAGGGGAAACTACGAGCAGTACTTC
>TRBJ1-1|TRBD1|TRBV25-1|.
CASSDSYRGPTEAFF
TGTGCCAGCAGTGATTCGTACAGGGGGCCCACTGAAGCTTTCTTT
>TRBJ2-1|TRBD1|TRBV2|.
CATRPGQGAAFGEQFF
TGTGCCACCCGGCCGGGACAGGGGGCGGCTTTCGGTGAGCAGTTCTTC
>TRBJ2-1|.|TRBV15|once
CATSKDPSSYNEQFF
TGTGCCACCAGCAAAGACCCGAGCTCCTACAATGAGCAGTTCTTC
>TRBJ2-2|.|TRBV2|few
CASGQDTGELFF
TGTGCCAGCGGGCAGGACACCGGGGAGCTGTTTTTT
>TRBJ1-2|TRBD1|TRBV2|.
CASKQGMLNGYTF
TGTGCCAGCAAACAGGGGATGTTGAATGGCTACACCTTC
>TRBJ2-7|.|TRBV28|.
CASSLHDSLGEQYF
TGTGCCAGCAGTTTACACGACAGCCTGGGGGAGCAGTACTTC
>TRBJ1-2|.|TRBV11-1|.
CASSSLDLGGNYGYTF
TGTGCCAGCAGCTCCCTGGATCTAGGGGGTAACTATGGCTACACCTTC
>TRBJ2-5|.|TRBV6-6|.
CASRGVSGQETQYF
TGTGCCAGTAGAGGGGTTAGCGGACAAGAGACCCAGTACTTC
>TRBJ1-2|.|TRBV28|.
CASSLGGREYGYTF
TGTGCCAGCAGTTTAGGGGGCAGGGAATATGGCTACACCTTC
>TRBJ2-7|TRBD2|TRBV30|.
CAWSVAGAYEQYF
TGTGCCTGGAGTGTTGCGGGGGCCTACGAGCAGTACTTC
>TRBJ2-3|.|TRBV9|.
CASSTRTGETDTQYF
TGTGCCAGCAGCACCCGGACGGGAGAAACAGATACGCAGTATTTT
>TRBJ1-2|.|TRBV19|.
CASSIVGSRELGYTF
TGTGCCAGTAGTATAGTAGGTTCCAGGGAATTGGGCTACACCTTC
>TRBJ2-1|TRBD2|TRBV6-5|.
CASSYLSGVSNEQFF
TGTGCCAGCAGTTATCTGAGCGGGGTAAGCAATGAGCAGTTCTTC
>TRBJ1-2|.|TRBV6-5|.
CASSYHGGSDGYTF
TGTGCCAGCAGTTACCACGGAGGTTCTGATGGCTACACCTTC
>TRBJ2-7|.|TRBV21-1|.
CASSKAGQGAYEQYF
TGTGCCAGCAGCAAAGCAGGCCAGGGTGCCTACGAGCAGTACTTC
>TRBJ1-1|.|TRBV6-6|once
CASSYPLGRNTEAFF
TGTGCCAGCAGTTACCCCCTTGGTAGGAACACTGAAGCTTTCTTT
>TRBJ2-5|.|TRBV5-1|.
CASSLDIGQGTQYF
TGCGCCAGCAGCTTGGATATAGGGCAGGGTACCCAGTACTTC
>TRBJ2-1|TRBD1|TRBV14|.
CASSHGTVFSYNEQFF
TGTGCCAGCAGCCACGGGACAGTCTTCTCCTACAATGAGCAGTTCTTC
>TRBJ2-4|.|TRBV4-1|.
CASRNPTGDNIQYF
TGCGCCAGCAGGAACCCGACGGGGGATAACATTCAGTACTTC
>TRBJ2-7|TRBD1|TRBV27|.
CASSLWGAGTGPHEQYF
TGTGCCAGCAGTTTATGGGGGGCGGGGACAGGGCCCCACGAGCAGTACTTC
>TRBJ2-1|.|TRBV6-1|.
CASIEGWDEQFF
TGTGCCAGCATTGAGGGCTGGGATGAGCAGTTCTTC
>TRBJ1-3|.|TRBV7-2|.
CASSINRNTIYF
TGTGCCAGCAGCATCAACAGAAACACCATATATTTT
>TRBJ1-1|TRBD1|TRBV10-3|.
CAIKPTGVGTEAFF
TGTGCCATCAAACCGACAGGGGTGGGCACTGAAGCTTTCTTT
>TRBJ1-2|TRBD1|TRBV5-4|.
CASSLDGTGDIYGYTF
TGTGCCAGCAGCTTGGATGGGACAGGGGATATCTATGGCTACACCTTC
>TRBJ2-3|TRBD2|TRBV7-6|.
CASSLEPGLAGDTDTQYF
TGTGCCAGCAGCTTAGAACCGGGACTAGCGGGGGACACAGATACGCAGTATTTT
>TRBJ2-1|TRBD1|TRBV4-1|.
CASSPTGGTWFF
TGCGCCAGCAGCCCAACAGGGGGGACGTGGTTCTTC